Included here is one TCR beta chain sequence, with context. This record comes from a study of shared clonotypes between healthy human individuals. As for the study in general: Researchers assigned three CD4 naive, three CD4 memory, two CD8 naive and one CD8 memory plate to each donor.

The run depth of the assay was deep. Per sorted-subset replicate PCR, input was around 200 ng DNA, representing around 30,000 T cell genomes. TCRdb's copy holds only in-frame clones and misses some; the assay was immunoSEQ multiplex PCR. The table records about 1.1 million clones, 77% of them present only once. The CDR3 runs 12 residues. Trimming left V 5 bases short and J 4 bases short, with 6 bases between. Germline values: CDR1 SEHNR, CDR2 FQNEAQ (reference sequence). The chain uses TRBV7-9 and TRBJ2-1; D is undetermined. Sample: memory CD4+ T cells from PBMCs. As for subset: CD45RA-negative fraction. The TCR was taken from a man aged 18 to 29 in good health. Some clones in this sample may be carry-over from other donors' samples. The CDR3: CASSPRYNEQFF. The DNA for the CDR3 is TGTGCCAGCAGCCCGCGATACAATGAGCAGTTCTTC.